This TCR beta chain was captured by sequencing in a study of T cell repertoires in cytomegalovirus infection. On the study more broadly: Both recently identified HLA-C-restricted and well-studied HLA-B-restricted CMV epitopes were used in the study.

CDR3 length: 14 amino acids. The germline V gene has CDR1 LNHDA and CDR2 SQIVND (reference sequence). Trimming removed 5 bases at V and 7 bases at J, with 12 bases between. To note about this clonotype: Its antigen is as yet unknown.

TCRdb re-analysed the reads in MiXCR, keeping a single row per CDR3 protein. Seen here are 250,000 to 400,000 distinct CDR3 sequences, 25% observed once, and the top ten hold about an eighth. The chain couples TRBV19 to TRBJ1-6; D may be TRBD1 (5 bases). The sample in question was cultured PBMCs, obtained from culture after CMV antigen stimulation. This sequence originates from a human donor in good health (CMV status not recorded). Some clones in this sample may be carry-over from other donors' samples. The CDR3 loop is CASSRAGTNSPLHF. Written as DNA, the CDR3 is TGTGCCAGTAGTCGGGCGGGGACGAATTCACCCCTCCACTTT.